This T cell receptor beta chain was recovered during a study of blood T cell repertoires in COVID-19. There are 14 residues in the CDR3. Per the germline V gene, CDR1 is SNHLY and CDR2 is FYNNEI. Losses at the gene ends were 3 bases for V and 6 bases for J; bases not matched to a gene: 8. This table comes from immunoSEQ multiplex PCR, and its TCRdb copy is limited to in-frame clones, with some not included. The sample records about 75,000 clones, more than 75% being singletons. This clonotype was obtained from a human donor in a cohort sampled during active COVID-19. The V and J genes are TRBV2 and TRBJ2-7, with TRBD2 identical over 7 bases. The sequenced sample consisted of peripheral blood. The chain's CDR3 is CASSEIRLAGEQYF. The DNA of the CDR3 is TGTGCCAGCAGTGAGATCCGACTAGCTGGCGAGCAGTACTTC.